These 10 T cell receptor beta chains originate from one sample sequenced in a study of T cells after yellow fever vaccination. TCRdb independently ran MiXCR on the 5' RACE reads; one entry per CDR3 protein. The table has about 370,000 distinct CDR3 sequences, 11% seen once. This sample comprised PBMCs, obtained on the day of the first yellow fever vaccination. These receptors all stem from a man aged 18 to 30 who received the YFV17D yellow fever vaccine.

The sample holds a few counts of this clonotype. This chain links TRBV19 with TRBJ1-1, with D tentatively TRBD1 (5 bases). Trimming left V 2 bases short and J 1 base short, with 14 bases between. The CDR3 length is 16 residues. In germline, CDR1 is LNHDA, CDR2 SQIVND (reference sequence). CDR3 sequence: CASSIRSAGTNTEAFF. The CDR3 coding sequence is TGTGCCAGTAGTATACGTTCGGCAGGGACGAACACTGAAGCTTTCTTT.

This clonotype was detected ten times or more. The chain joins TRBV10-3 to TRBJ2-5; D might be TRBD1 or TRBD2, each matching 6 bases. Germline V gene lookup returns CDR1 ENHRY and CDR2 SYGVKD. V was cut by 6 bases and J by 4 bases, with 15 bases left in between. The CDR3 spans 14 residues. DNA of the CDR3: TGTGCCATCAGCGAGGGGGAGGTTCGAGAGACCCAGTACTTC. Residues: CAISEGEVRETQYF.

This clonotype has just a few counts. This rearrangement joins TRBV7-2 to TRBJ2-1, with D possibly being TRBD1 (6 bases). The CDR3 consists of 17 residues. Trimming pared 2 bases from V and 0 bases from J, leaving 14 bases between. The germline V gene encodes CDR1 SGHTA and CDR2 FQGNSA. The CDR3 spells CASSLWGPTSSYNEQFF. The CDR3 DNA sequence: TGTGCCAGCAGCTTATGGGGGCCAACTAGCTCCTACAATGAGCAGTTCTTC.

The V and J genes are TRBV4-1 and TRBJ1-5; D gene unclear. The CDR3 loop spans 16 amino acids. V lost 1 base and J 5 bases, leaving 15 bases between the germline ends. Germline CDR1 MGHRA, CDR2 YSYEKL. The CDR3 bases are TGCGCCAGCAGCCAAGTGGGCAGAAAGAAGGATCAGCCCCAGCATTTT. It encodes CASSQVGRKKDQPQHF.

This chain links TRBV29-1 with TRBJ2-2; D call uncertain. CDR3 length: 12 amino acids. The germline CDR1 and CDR2 sequences are SQVTM and ANQGSEA. V lost 7 bases, J lost 4 bases, and 10 bases lay in between. The CDR3 region has the DNA TGCAGCGCCGGGTGGCCCACCGGGGAGCTGTTTTTT. Translation: CSAGWPTGELFF.

This chain joins TRBV4-1 and TRBJ2-2; D may be TRBD1 (7 bases). The CDR3 has 18 amino acids. The germline CDR1 and CDR2 sequences are MGHRA and YSYEKL. V lost 2 bases to trimming and J lost 5 bases, with 21 bases between them. The CDR3 coding sequence is TGCGCCAGCAGCCAAAAAAGGAAGGAGGGGGCGGAAACCGGGGAGCTGTTTTTT. This sequence encodes CASSQKRKEGAETGELFF.

The chain recombines TRBV9 with TRBJ2-7; the D gene could be TRBD1 or TRBD2 (5 bases each). The V gene's germline CDR1 is SGDLS and CDR2 YYNGEE. Trimming removed 5 bases at V and 2 bases at J, with 11 bases between. The CDR3 has 13 residues. CDR3 residues: CASSSGPTYEQYF. The CDR3 DNA reads TGTGCCAGCAGTTCGGGGCCTACCTACGAGCAGTACTTC.

This clonotype came up a few times. The chain joins TRBV6-2 or TRBV6-3 to TRBJ2-7, with a weak D call TRBD2 (5 bases). Germline CDR1 MNHEY, CDR2 SVGEGT. The CDR3 extends over 13 amino acids. Trimming shortened V by 2 bases and J by 4 bases, and 9 bases separated the two germline ends. The DNA for the CDR3 is TGTGCCAGCAGTTACGACCAGCGGTACGAGCAGTACTTC. This gives the protein CASSYDQRYEQYF.

This clonotype was seen a few times. The V call is TRBV7-2, the J call TRBJ1-5; a weak D match, TRBD1 (6 bases). This CDR3 is built from 14 residues. Germline loops: CDR1 SGHTA, CDR2 FQGNSA. Trimming shortened V by 5 bases and J by 1 base, and 9 bases separated the two germline ends. CDR3 coding DNA: TGTGCCAGCAGCATAGGGGGGAGCAATCAGCCCCAGCATTTT. This codes for CASSIGGSNQPQHF.

The gene calls are TRBV5-4 and TRBJ2-5; a weak D match, TRBD1 (5 bases). The germline V and J ends were trimmed by 0 bases and 5 bases, with 11 bases remaining between them. The germline gives CDR1 SGHNT, CDR2 YYREEE (reference sequence). This CDR3 contains 14 residues. The CDR3 DNA is TGTGCCAGCAGCTTGGTGGGGAAGGGGGAGACCCAGTACTTC. Translating it yields CASSLVGKGETQYF.